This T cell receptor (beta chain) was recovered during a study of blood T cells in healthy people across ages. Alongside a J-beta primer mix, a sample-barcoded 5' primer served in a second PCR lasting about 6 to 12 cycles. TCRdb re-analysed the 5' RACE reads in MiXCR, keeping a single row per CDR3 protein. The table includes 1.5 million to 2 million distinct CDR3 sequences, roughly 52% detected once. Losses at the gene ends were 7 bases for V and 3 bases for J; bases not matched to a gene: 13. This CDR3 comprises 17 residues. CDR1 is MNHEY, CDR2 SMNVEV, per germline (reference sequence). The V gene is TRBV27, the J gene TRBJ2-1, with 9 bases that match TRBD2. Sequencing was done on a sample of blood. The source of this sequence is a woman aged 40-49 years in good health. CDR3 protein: CASKSSGGPRSYNEQFF. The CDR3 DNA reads TGTGCCAGCAAGTCCAGCGGGGGGCCCCGGAGCTACAATGAGCAGTTCTTC.